Described below is a single T cell receptor beta chain sequence and its context. The antigen is not known. This CDR3 comprises 16 residues. V lost 1 base, J lost 0 bases, and 10 bases lay in between. The germline V gene encodes CDR1 SEHNR and CDR2 FQNEAQ (reference sequence). This specimen comes from a study of T cell responses to AZD1222 COVID-19 vaccine. Study results and caveats: With dominance at 160-218 and 743-854, vaccine-associated CD4 TCRs spanned spike.

The assay was immunoSEQ multiplex PCR, and TCRdb's table has in-frame clones only and misses some. The sample has around 190,000 clones; under 95% are singletons. This chain connects TRBV7-9 to TRBJ2-1; D not resolved. The source was peripheral blood, collected 28 days after the second AZD1222 dose. This TCR was sampled from an adult who received the AZD1222 COVID-19 vaccine. In DNA, the CDR3 is TGTGCCAGCAGCTTAGGTGTTACAAGCTCCTACAATGAGCAGTTCTTC. It yields the protein CASSLGVTSSYNEQFF.